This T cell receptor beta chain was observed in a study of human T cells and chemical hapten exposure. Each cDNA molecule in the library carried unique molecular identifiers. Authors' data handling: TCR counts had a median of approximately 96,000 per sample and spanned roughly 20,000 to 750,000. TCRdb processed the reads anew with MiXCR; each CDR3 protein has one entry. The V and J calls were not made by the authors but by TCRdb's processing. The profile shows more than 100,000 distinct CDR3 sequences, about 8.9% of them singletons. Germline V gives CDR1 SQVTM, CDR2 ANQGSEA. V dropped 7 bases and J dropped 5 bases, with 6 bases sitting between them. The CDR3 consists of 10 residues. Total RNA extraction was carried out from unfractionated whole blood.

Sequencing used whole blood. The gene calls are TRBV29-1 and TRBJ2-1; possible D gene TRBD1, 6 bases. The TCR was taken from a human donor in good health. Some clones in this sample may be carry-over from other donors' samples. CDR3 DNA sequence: TGCAGCGCAGGGGACAATGAGCAGTTCTTC. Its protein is CSAGDNEQFF.